This T cell receptor beta chain comes out of a study of T cell repertoires in cytomegalovirus infection. About the study: Public TCR beta signatures indicated both CMV infection and matching HLA type. The study, taken as a whole, reports: Dominating the ex vivo response were TCR beta clonotypes that were CMV-specific and HLA-C-restricted. There were carriers of CMV plus the relevant HLA, and cumulative public TCR beta family frequency identified them.

CDR1 and CDR2 from the germline V gene are LNHDA and SQIVND (reference sequence). The CDR3 extends over 14 amino acids. V lost 5 bases to trimming and J lost 4 bases, with 12 bases between them. TCRdb called the reads again in MiXCR, with one record for every CDR3 protein. The table lists 300,000 to 400,000 distinct CDR3 sequences, around 9.5% of them singletons. There are many counts of this clonotype. Its matching antigen is unknown. Sequencing was carried out using PBMCs. This chain connects TRBV19 to TRBJ1-5; D ambiguous. The clonotype originates from a human donor in good health (CMV status not recorded). Some clones in this sample may be carry-over from other donors' samples. The CDR3: CASSPPTENQPQHF. CDR3 in DNA: TGTGCCAGTAGTCCTCCGACGGAAAATCAGCCCCAGCATTTT.